Below, 28 T cell receptor beta chains from the same sample are listed, as sequenced in a study of cytomegalovirus exposure and HLA in healthy donors. Primers included in the PCR were 60 Vbeta and 13 Jbeta primers. TCRdb's copy holds only in-frame clones and misses some; the assay was immunoSEQ multiplex PCR. This listing includes roughly 60,000 clones. The material sequenced was PBMCs. The origin of the receptors is a male donor in good health and CMV-seronegative.

This chain connects TRBV7-3 to TRBJ2-5; D is uncertain. Per the germline V gene, CDR1 is SGHTA and CDR2 is FQGTGA. The CDR3 is 13 amino acids. V dropped 5 bases and J dropped 5 bases, with 12 bases sitting between them. The DNA for the CDR3 is TGTGCCAGCAGCCCCTCTCACTCGGAGACCCAGTACTTC. Translating gives CASSPSHSETQYF.

V and J are TRBV18 and TRBJ1-4; no clear D gene. CDR1 and CDR2 (germline): KGHSH, LQKENI. The CDR3 covers 14 residues. Trimming took 6 bases from V and 5 from J, leaving 13 bases between them. The CDR3 spells CASSRGGGNEKLFF. The CDR3 coding sequence is TGTGCCAGCTCCCGGGGAGGCGGCAATGAAAAACTGTTTTTT.

Here the CDR3 reads CASSGEKPSQETQYF. The DNA of the CDR3 is TGCGCCAGCAGCGGGGAGAAACCCTCCCAAGAGACCCAGTACTTC. The chain combines TRBV5-1 with TRBJ2-5; TRBD2 might be the D (5 bases). Germline V gives CDR1 SGHRS, CDR2 YFSETQ. The CDR3 has 15 residues. The V end was cut by 4 bases, the J end by 1 base, with 14 bases between.

The rearrangement joins TRBV27 to TRBJ2-7, with TRBD1 identical over 7 bases. CDR1 is MNHEY and CDR2 is SMNVEV in the germline V gene (reference sequence). The CDR3 totals 14 residues. J gave up 3 bases and V 7 bases, and 9 bases lay outside the gene matches. The CDR3 bases are TGTGCCAGCACCTCGACAGGGCCCCACTACGAGCAGTACTTC. This codes for CASTSTGPHYEQYF.

To note about this clone: Mismatch with germline at one junction end may stem from a read error. The chain links TRBV9 to TRBJ2-1; 8 nucleotides match TRBD1. This CDR3 comprises 15 residues. From germline, CDR1 is SGDLS and CDR2 YYNGEE. The CDR3 protein is CASSRTGNSDNEQFF. The CDR3 region has the DNA TGTGCCAGTTCCAGGACAGGGAACTCCGACAATGAGCAGTTCTTC.

The V call is TRBV7-9, the J call TRBJ2-5, with D maybe TRBD2 (5 bases). The CDR3 is 12 residues long. The germline V and J ends were trimmed by 2 bases and 5 bases, with 6 bases remaining between them. CDR1 and CDR2 from the germline V gene are SEHNR and FQNEAQ (reference sequence). The CDR3 bases are TGTGCCAGCAGCTTATCGGGGGAGACCCAGTACTTC. As protein: CASSLSGETQYF.

This CDR3 reads CASSFPRGQSLSGANVLTF. CDR3 sequence (DNA): TGTGCCAGCAGTTTTCCCCGCGGGCAGAGTCTTTCTGGGGCCAACGTCCTGACTTTC. The chain links TRBV28 to TRBJ2-6; D possibly corresponds to TRBD2 (5 bases). From germline, CDR1 is MDHEN and CDR2 SYDVKM. Between the trimmed V and J ends, which lost 3 bases and 1 base, there was a span of 19 bases. There are 19 residues in the CDR3.

The rearrangement joins TRBV5-6 to TRBJ2-3; TRBD2 might be the D (6 bases). The CDR3 covers 18 residues. Trimming took off 2 bases at V and 2 bases at J, with 21 bases between the two ends. Germline V gives CDR1 SGHDT, CDR2 YYEEEE. The CDR3 reads CASSFSPGVHPFTDTQYF. DNA of the CDR3: TGTGCCAGCAGCTTTAGCCCGGGGGTCCACCCTTTCACAGATACGCAGTATTTT.

The genes are TRBV2 and TRBJ1-1; D gene unclear. The V gene's germline CDR1 is SNHLY and CDR2 FYNNEI. The germline V and J ends were trimmed by 5 bases and 7 bases, with 20 bases remaining between them. The CDR3 runs to 15 residues. CDR3 sequence reads: CASSLLGTASFEAFF. The DNA of the CDR3 is TGTGCCAGCAGTCTCCTAGGCACTGCATCTTTTGAAGCTTTCTTT.

The chain employs TRBV5-1 and TRBJ1-2; tentatively, D is TRBD1 (6 bases). The V gene lost 0 bases and the J gene lost 2 bases, with 8 bases spanning the gap. There are 14 residues in the CDR3. Germline lookup yields CDR1 SGHRS and CDR2 YFSETQ. The CDR3 sequence: CASSLGQANYGYTF. CDR3 bases: TGCGCCAGCAGCTTGGGACAGGCGAACTATGGCTACACCTTC. Combining the CDR3 with reference TRBV5-1 and TRBJ1-2 gives the whole variable domain KAGVTQTPRYLIKTRGQQVTLSCSPISGHRSVSWYQQTPGQGLQFLFEYFSETQRNKGNFPGRFSGRQFSNSRSEMNVSTLELGDSALYLCASSLGQANYGYTFGSGTRLTVV.

The J gene is TRBJ1-4, the V gene TRBV10-3; the D is unclear. Trimming left V 4 bases short and J 5 bases short, with 8 bases between. Per germline, CDR1 ENHRY and CDR2 SYGVKD. The length of the CDR3 is 13 residues. The CDR3 reads CAISVLENEKLFF. The CDR3 nucleotides are TGTGCCATCAGTGTTCTGGAGAATGAAAAACTGTTTTTT.

The chain carries TRBV7-3 and TRBJ1-1; D may be TRBD1 (5 bases). The germline gives CDR1 SGHTA, CDR2 FQGTGA. The CDR3 contains 14 residues. Deletions cut 4 bases from V and 3 bases from J, with 12 bases between. The CDR3 DNA is TGTGCCAGCAGCTGCGACGGGGGGGACACTGAAGCTTTCTTT. As protein: CASSCDGGDTEAFF.

Notes on this clone: This sample includes further DNA sequences coding for the same CDR3. The chain uses TRBV4-3 and TRBJ2-5; 11 nucleotides line up with TRBD1. The CDR3 contains 13 residues. Germline CDR1 reads LGHNA; CDR2 reads YSLEER. V was pared by 5 bases and J by 5 bases, with 1 base of the junction left unmatched. The CDR3 region is CASSRDRGETQYF. The CDR3 nucleotides read TGCGCCAGCAGCAGGGACAGGGGGGAGACCCAGTACTTC.

The genes are TRBV9 and TRBJ2-7; 8 nucleotides match TRBD2. V trimming: 0 bases; J trimming: 6 bases; junction bases outside the gene matches: 17. This CDR3 is 18 amino acids long. Germline lookup yields CDR1 SGDLS and CDR2 YYNGEE. CDR3 protein: CASSVDGGTRGVSGEQYF. The CDR3 DNA sequence: TGTGCCAGCAGCGTAGATGGAGGGACTAGAGGGGTATCCGGCGAGCAGTACTTC.

The chain has TRBV4-3 and TRBJ1-1, with 7 bases aligning to TRBD1. CDR3 length equals 18 residues. V was clipped by 0 bases and J by 1 base; unmatched bases: 11. CDR1 is LGHNA, CDR2 YSLEER, per germline. CDR3 sequence (DNA): TGCGCCAGCAGCCAAGAAACGACAGGGAATAGAGGGAACACTGAAGCTTTCTTT. Translated, it gives CASSQETTGNRGNTEAFF.

The genes are TRBV15 and TRBJ1-4, with a weak D call TRBD1 (6 bases). With 0 bases removed from V and 8 bases from J, the gap between germline ends came to 19 bases. The CDR3 sequence is 17 residues long. The germline V gene encodes CDR1 LNHNV and CDR2 YYDKDF (reference sequence). This CDR3 is CATSREGVGRGNEKLFF. The CDR3 coding sequence is TGTGCCACCAGCAGAGAGGGAGTTGGCAGGGGAAACGAAAAACTGTTTTTT.

This chain links TRBV5-1 with TRBJ2-7, with 7 bases fitting TRBD1. Germline V gene sequence: CDR1 SGHRS, CDR2 YFSETQ. Trimming took 2 bases from V and 2 from J; bases not matched to a gene: 7. The CDR3 consists of 15 residues. CDR3 bases: TGCGCCAGCAGCTTACTCCGGGACAGCGCCTACGAGCAGTACTTC. Translating gives CASSLLRDSAYEQYF.

The chain is built from TRBV4-2 and TRBJ2-7; 9 nucleotides line up with TRBD1. V trimming: 3 bases; J trimming: 6 bases; junction bases outside the gene matches: 9. Germline loops: CDR1 LGHNA, CDR2 YNFKEQ. The CDR3 has 15 residues. The CDR3 protein is CASSHLVGTGFEQYF. CDR3 coding DNA: TGTGCCAGCAGCCATCTGGTGGGGACAGGGTTCGAGCAGTACTTC.

Remarks on this clone: The junction does not match germline at one end; this may be a read error. The chain carries TRBV7-9 and TRBJ1-5; 7 positions agree with TRBD1. The CDR3 consists of 16 residues. Germline-derived CDR1 and CDR2 are SEHNR and FQNEAQ (reference sequence). The CDR3 sequence: CASSLEWRQGRQHQHF. As DNA, the CDR3 is TGTGCCAGCAGCTTAGAGTGGAGACAGGGACGGCAGCACCAGCATTTT. Together with reference TRBV7-9 and TRBJ1-5, the CDR3 gives the full variable domain: DTGVSQNPRHKITKRGQNVTFRCDPISEHNRLYWYRQTLGQGPEFLTYFQNEAQLEKSRLLSDRFSAERPKGSFSTLEIQRTEQGDSAMYLCASSLEWRQGRQHQHFGDGTRLSIL.

The gene calls are TRBV6-5 and TRBJ2-7, with 7 nucleotides matching TRBD2. Per germline, CDR1 MNHEY and CDR2 SVGAGI. V was pared by 6 bases and J by 4 bases, with 12 bases of the junction left unmatched. This CDR3 comprises 15 residues. The CDR3 protein is CASSPGGGREYEQYF. CDR3 in DNA: TGTGCCAGCAGCCCTGGAGGCGGGAGAGAGTACGAGCAGTACTTC.

On this clone: Relative to the germline gene, one junction end is altered; a read error may explain this. The rearrangement links TRBV2 to TRBJ2-1, with D uncertain. Germline V gene lookup returns CDR1 SNHLY and CDR2 FYNNEI. The CDR3 sequence is 16 residues long. The CDR3 loop reads CASSEAWYSSDNEQFF. CDR3 coding DNA: TGTGCCAGCAGTGAAGCGTGGTATAGCTCCGACAATGAGCAGTTCTTC.

This chain connects TRBV9 to TRBJ2-2, with a weak D call TRBD1 (7 bases). V dropped 3 bases and J dropped 5 bases, with 14 bases sitting between them. This CDR3 is 15 amino acids long. Germline V lookup: CDR1 SGDLS, CDR2 YYNGEE. CDR3 nucleotides: TGTGCCAGCAGCGAGTACAGGGGAGGAACCGGGGAGCTGTTTTTT. Translating it yields CASSEYRGGTGELFF.

The V call is TRBV28, the J call TRBJ2-2; possible D gene TRBD2, 7 bases. Germline V gene sequence: CDR1 MDHEN, CDR2 SYDVKM. V was trimmed by 8 bases and J by 4 bases, leaving 17 bases between them. The CDR3 extends over 15 amino acids. The CDR3 region is CASAKGGFGTGELFF. In DNA, the CDR3 is TGTGCCAGCGCCAAGGGGGGGTTCGGCACCGGGGAGCTGTTTTTT.

The chain couples TRBV11-2 to TRBJ2-5, with a tentative D call TRBD2 (6 bases). The DNA end is a closer match to TRBJ2-7, so the J assignment may be wrong. Germline V CDR1 and CDR2: SGHAT, FQNNGV. CDR3 length: 15 amino acids. The CDR3 spells CASSIPGTPTYEQYF. The CDR3 nucleotides read TGTGCCAGCAGTATTCCCGGGACTCCCACCTACGAGCAGTACTTC.

The J gene is TRBJ1-2, the V gene TRBV30; tentatively, D is TRBD1 (5 bases). The CDR3 has 12 residues. Germline CDR1 and CDR2: GTSNPN and SVGIG (reference sequence). With 2 bases removed from V and 4 bases from J, the gap between germline ends came to 8 bases. The CDR3 loop reads CAWSRQRYGYTF. CDR3 sequence (DNA): TGTGCCTGGAGTAGACAGCGCTATGGCTACACCTTC.

As concerns this clone: The junction departs from the called germline gene at one end, perhaps through a read error. The rearrangement links TRBV7-9 to TRBJ2-5; possibly TRBD2 for D (5 bases). The CDR3 runs 19 residues. Germline V lookup: CDR1 SEHNR, CDR2 FQNEAQ (reference sequence). CDR3 region: CASSLVWISRTGNQETRYF. CDR3 nucleotide sequence: TGTGCCAGCAGCTTAGTCTGGATCTCACGAACCGGGAACCAAGAGACCCGGTACTTC.

This chain links TRBV2 with TRBJ2-1; the match to TRBD2 covers 7 bases. This CDR3 contains 15 residues. J was trimmed by 4 bases and V by 3 bases; bases with no gene match: 6. Germline CDR1 reads SNHLY; CDR2 reads FYNNEI. In nucleotides, the CDR3 is TGTGCCAGCAGTGAGGGTCTAGCGGATTACAATGAGCAGTTCTTC. Residues: CASSEGLADYNEQFF. Combining the CDR3 with reference TRBV2 and TRBJ2-1 gives the whole variable domain EPEVTQTPSHQVTQMGQEVILRCVPISNHLYFYWYRQILGQKVEFLVSFYNNEISEKSEIFDDQFSVERPDGSNFTLKIRSTKLEDSAMYFCASSEGLADYNEQFFGPGTRLTVL.

Regarding this clone: The junction differs from germline at one of its ends, possibly a read error. The sample has other DNA sequences that encode this CDR3 too. The V call is TRBV4-3, the J call TRBJ1-6; D ambiguous. CDR3 length equals 16 residues. Germline V CDR1 and CDR2: LGHNA, YSLEER. CDR3: CASSQEVRGYNSPLHF. The CDR3 nucleotides are TGCGCCAGCAGCCAAGAGGTTCGAGGATACAATTCACCCCTACACTTT.